These 27 T cell receptor beta chains came from one sample sequenced in a study of blood T cell repertoires in COVID-19. The assay was immunoSEQ multiplex PCR, and TCRdb's table has in-frame clones only and misses some. The sample contains approximately 210,000 clones, about 91% of which appear only once. Sequenced: PBMCs or T cells enriched from blood (not recorded which). These receptors all come from a woman aged 50 to 65 with acute COVID-19.

This chain connects TRBV5-1 to TRBJ2-2; TRBD2 agrees at 12 bases. The CDR3 has 17 amino acids. Losses at the gene ends were 3 bases for V and 1 base for J; bases not matched to a gene: 4. Germline V lookup: CDR1 SGHRS, CDR2 YFSETQ. The CDR3 bases are TGCGCCAGCAGCTCCCCGGGACTAGCGGGGAACACCGGGGAGCTGTTTTTT. Encoded protein: CASSSPGLAGNTGELFF.

A word on this clone: Compared with germline, one end of the junction differs, possibly owing to a read error. This rearrangement joins TRBV9 to TRBJ2-1; 9 positions agree with TRBD1. Germline lookup yields CDR1 SGDLS and CDR2 YYNGEE. The CDR3 runs 15 residues. The CDR3 loop is CASTVGTGSYNEQFF. The CDR3 region has the DNA TGTGCCAGCACCGTAGGGACAGGGAGCTACAATGAGCAGTTCTTC.

This clone was found once. The chain has TRBV28 and TRBJ2-7; 12 bases match TRBD1. Trimming at V came to 5 bases and at J to 2 bases, leaving 13 bases not matched to a gene. The CDR3 covers 18 residues. The germline V gene encodes CDR1 MDHEN and CDR2 SYDVKM. This chain's CDR3 is CASSPTIGTGGSTYEQYF. DNA of the CDR3: TGTGCCAGCAGTCCTACTATAGGGACAGGGGGCTCCACCTACGAGCAGTACTTC.

The rearrangement joins TRBV27 to TRBJ2-7; TRBD1 matches 8 bases. The CDR3 spans 18 residues. CDR1 and CDR2 from the germline V gene are MNHEY and SMNVEV (reference sequence). V was clipped by 6 bases and J by 2 bases; unmatched bases: 18. In nucleotides, the CDR3 is TGTGCCAGCAGGGAGAAGGGACAGGCCCTATTAGGAACCTACGAGCAGTACTTC. Encoded protein: CASREKGQALLGTYEQYF.

This clone is a singleton in its sample. The rearrangement joins TRBV30 to TRBJ1-1; D not resolved. V was cut by 2 bases and J by 1 base, with 8 bases left in between. Germline V gene lookup returns CDR1 GTSNPN and CDR2 SVGIG (reference sequence). This CDR3 contains 13 residues. In DNA, the CDR3 is TGTGCCTGGAGTTATTTTTCGAACACTGAAGCTTTCTTT. Protein sequence: CAWSYFSNTEAFF. Drawing the rest from reference TRBV30 and TRBJ1-1, the complete variable domain is SQTIHQWPATLVQPVGSPLSLECTVEGTSNPNLYWYRQAAGRGLQLLFYSVGIGQISSEVPQNLSASRPQDRQFILSSKKLLLSDSGFYLCAWSYFSNTEAFFGQGTRLTVV.

The chain joins TRBV29-1 to TRBJ2-1; perhaps TRBD2 as D (6 bases). Germline assignment: CDR1 SQVTM and CDR2 ANQGSEA. The CDR3 sequence is 11 residues long. V was shortened by 5 bases and J by 7 bases, with 9 bases between the two germline ends. CDR3 sequence: CSVLGGNEQFF. Written as DNA, the CDR3 is TGCAGCGTTCTCGGGGGAAATGAGCAGTTCTTC.

As to this clone: A read error may produce the germline difference seen at one junction end. This chain links TRBV5-5 with TRBJ2-7; TRBD2 matches at 9 bases. In germline, CDR1 is SGHKS, CDR2 YYEKEE (reference sequence). The CDR3 is 16 amino acids. DNA of the CDR3: TGTGCCAGCACCTTGACTCTGACTAGCGGAACCTACGAGCAGTACTTC. Encoded protein: CASTLTLTSGTYEQYF.

V usage is TRBV27 and J usage is TRBJ1-4; D not certain. V lost 6 bases and J lost 5, with 16 bases in between. In germline, CDR1 is MNHEY, CDR2 SMNVEV (reference sequence). This CDR3 spans 15 amino acids. CDR3 in DNA: TGTGCCAGCAGGCGATACGCGGGAATGAATGAAAAACTGTTTTTT. Protein sequence: CASRRYAGMNEKLFF.

The chain carries TRBV7-9 and TRBJ2-1; unclear D gene. The CDR3 is made up of 12 amino acids. The V and J ends lost 5 bases and 6 bases respectively, with 8 bases between them. Germline V gene lookup returns CDR1 SEHNR and CDR2 FQNEAQ (reference sequence). CDR3 sequence (DNA): TGTGCCAGCAGCCCACTCCCCAATGAGCAGTTCTTC. Translated, it gives CASSPLPNEQFF.

The V and J genes are TRBV5-6 and TRBJ2-7; 7 bases match TRBD1. The V gene's germline CDR1 is SGHDT and CDR2 YYEEEE. Unmatched junction bases numbered 9, after V lost 0 bases and J lost 6 bases. The CDR3 is made up of 15 amino acids. CDR3 DNA: TGTGCCAGCAGCTTGGGCCCGGGACAGTCCGGCGAGCAGTACTTC. Encoded protein: CASSLGPGQSGEQYF.

The chain has TRBV28 and TRBJ2-5; possible D gene TRBD1, 5 bases. V lost 1 base to trimming and J lost 0 bases, with 9 bases between them. CDR1 and CDR2 (germline): MDHEN, SYDVKM. The CDR3 is 15 amino acids. The chain's CDR3 is CASSLFGANQETQYF. The CDR3, as DNA: TGTGCCAGCAGTTTATTTGGGGCCAACCAAGAGACCCAGTACTTC.

This clone was counted ten times or more. V and J are TRBV19 and TRBJ2-5; the D gene is possibly TRBD1 (6 bases). Trimming removed 0 bases from V and 7 bases from J, with 9 bases in between. In germline, CDR1 is LNHDA, CDR2 SQIVND (reference sequence). The CDR3 has 13 amino acids. The CDR3 loop is CASSIEARGTQYF. For the CDR3, the DNA is TGTGCCAGTAGTATAGAGGCCAGGGGGACCCAGTACTTC.

The CDR3 here is CASSDPSGRAGDTQYF. CDR3 DNA sequence: TGTGCCAGCAGCGACCCTAGCGGGAGGGCCGGAGATACGCAGTATTTT. The rearrangement uses TRBV7-3 and TRBJ2-3; the match to TRBD2 covers 12 bases. CDR1 and CDR2 (germline): SGHTA, FQGTGA. This CDR3 spans 16 amino acids. V lost 5 bases, J lost 5 bases, and 8 bases stayed unmatched.

The chain employs TRBV3-1 (or the pseudogene TRBV3-2) and TRBJ1-4; 9 bases are shared with TRBD1. The junction had 0 bases not matched to a gene; V was cut back by 4 bases and J by 3 bases. Germline CDR1 and CDR2: LGHDT and YNNKEL (reference sequence). This CDR3 region has 14 residues. The CDR3 sequence is CASSRQGANEKLFF. The CDR3 DNA follows: TGTGCCAGCAGCCGACAGGGGGCTAATGAAAAACTGTTTTTT.

This clone came up once. The chain employs TRBV28 and TRBJ2-7; the D gene is possibly TRBD1 (6 bases). Deletions cut 5 bases from V and 2 bases from J, with 19 bases between. The V gene's germline CDR1 is MDHEN and CDR2 SYDVKM. The CDR3 contains 16 residues. CDR3 DNA: TGTGCCAGCAGTCCGACGGACAGAGGAACCCCCTACGAGCAGTACTTC. Translated, it gives CASSPTDRGTPYEQYF. The full variable domain, its missing parts supplied by reference TRBV28 and TRBJ2-7, is DVKVTQSSRYLVKRTGEKVFLECVQDMDHENMFWYRQDPGLGLRLIYFSYDVKMKEKGDIPEGYSVSREKKERFSLILESASTNQTSMYLCASSPTDRGTPYEQYFGPGTRLTVT.

The rearrangement uses TRBV2 and TRBJ2-7; the match to TRBD1 covers 7 bases. The CDR3 has 12 residues. Trimming cost V 7 bases and J 6 bases; bases outside gene matches: 6. Per the germline V gene, CDR1 is SNHLY and CDR2 is FYNNEI. This CDR3 reads CASNDRVAEQYF. In DNA form, the CDR3 reads TGTGCCAGCAATGACAGGGTGGCCGAGCAGTACTTC.

The chain uses TRBV9 and TRBJ2-2, with 8 bases lining up with TRBD1. Germline-derived CDR1 and CDR2 are SGDLS and YYNGEE. This CDR3 has 18 residues. V was pared by 4 bases and J by 0 bases, with 11 bases of the junction left unmatched. In DNA, the CDR3 is TGTGCCAGCAGCCCCCGACAGGGGAGGTGGGCGAACACCGGGGAGCTGTTTTTT. This encodes CASSPRQGRWANTGELFF. Supplemented by reference TRBV9 and TRBJ2-2, the full variable domain reads DSGVTQTPKHLITATGQRVTLRCSPRSGDLSVYWYQQSLDQGLQFLIQYYNGEERAKGNILERFSAQQFPDLHSELNLSSLELGDSALYFCASSPRQGRWANTGELFFGEGSRLTVL.

This rearrangement joins TRBV5-4 to TRBJ2-3, with 9 bases that match TRBD1. CDR3 size: 14 residues. Trimming cost V 6 bases and J 5 bases; bases outside gene matches: 7. From germline, CDR1 is SGHNT and CDR2 YYREEE (reference sequence). CDR3 residues: CASTQDRGGDTQYF. The CDR3 DNA sequence: TGTGCCAGCACCCAGGACAGGGGTGGAGATACGCAGTATTTT.

The chain employs TRBV7-3 and TRBJ2-2; D is possibly TRBD2 (6 bases). Germline V gene lookup returns CDR1 SGHTA and CDR2 FQGTGA. The ends were cut back, 1 base at V and 5 bases at J, with 14 bases in the middle. The CDR3 runs to 16 residues. CDR3 in DNA: TGTGCCAGCAGCTTAAGGGCTAGCGAGAAGACCGGGGAGCTGTTTTTT. It encodes CASSLRASEKTGELFF.

Only one count was recorded for this clone. The V call is TRBV2, the J call TRBJ2-7; 7 nucleotides line up with TRBD1. The V gene end was trimmed by 3 bases and the J gene end by 3 bases; junction bases not matched to a gene: 8. The germline CDR1 and CDR2 sequences are SNHLY and FYNNEI. The CDR3 is 15 amino acids. The CDR3 here is CASSDLSPGGYEQYF. The DNA for the CDR3 is TGTGCCAGCAGTGATTTGAGTCCAGGGGGCTACGAGCAGTACTTC.

The sample holds one count of this clone. The chain combines TRBV30 with TRBJ2-1; no reliable D call. The CDR3 consists of 11 residues. The germline V and J ends were trimmed by 4 bases and 9 bases, with 10 bases remaining between them. Germline V gene lookup returns CDR1 GTSNPN and CDR2 SVGIG (reference sequence). The CDR3 here is CAWMVNGEQFF. The CDR3 DNA reads as TGTGCCTGGATGGTGAACGGTGAGCAGTTCTTC.

This sequence joins TRBV10-3 and TRBJ1-5; a possible D gene is TRBD1 (6 bases). Germline V gene data show CDR1 as ENHRY and CDR2 as SYGVKD. The CDR3 consists of 17 residues. V dropped 2 bases and J dropped 1 base, with 15 bases sitting between them. The CDR3 sequence is CAISEGVGASSNQPQHF. The CDR3 DNA is TGTGCCATCAGTGAGGGCGTGGGGGCGTCGAGCAATCAGCCCCAGCATTTT.

The chain combines TRBV28 with TRBJ2-1; 11 bases align to TRBD2. The CDR3 contains 16 residues. The V gene's germline CDR1 is MDHEN and CDR2 SYDVKM. J was trimmed by 2 bases and V by 5 bases; bases with no gene match: 5. CDR3 sequence reads: CASSALAGGAYNEQFF. DNA of the CDR3: TGTGCCAGCAGTGCCTTAGCGGGAGGGGCCTACAATGAGCAGTTCTTC.

The CDR3 is CASSLGRLAGGANEQFF. The DNA for the CDR3 is TGTGCCAGCAGCTTGGGTAGGCTAGCGGGAGGGGCTAATGAGCAGTTCTTC. J is TRBJ2-1 and V is TRBV5-4; 12 bases map to TRBD2. CDR1 and CDR2 (germline): SGHNT, YYREEE (reference sequence). This CDR3 has 17 residues. The trim removed 0 bases at V and 7 bases at J, leaving 8 bases unmatched. The full variable domain, its missing parts supplied by reference TRBV5-4 and TRBJ2-1, is ETGVTQSPTHLIKTRGQQVTLRCSSQSGHNTVSWYQQALGQGPQFIFQYYREEENGRGNFPPRFSGLQFPNYSSELNVNALELDDSALYLCASSLGRLAGGANEQFFGPGTRLTVL.

The rearrangement links TRBV7-2 to TRBJ2-3; D might be TRBD2 (6 bases). Germline lookup yields CDR1 SGHTA and CDR2 FQGNSA. The CDR3 has 14 amino acids. Trimming removed 1 base at V and 3 bases at J, with 8 bases between. The chain's CDR3 is CASSLVAGTDTQYF. CDR3 bases: TGTGCCAGCAGCTTAGTCGCGGGGACAGATACGCAGTATTTT. The whole variable domain, remainder taken from reference TRBV7-2 and TRBJ2-3, is GAGVSQSPSNKVTEKGKDVELRCDPISGHTALYWYRQSLGQGLEFLIYFQGNSAPDKSGLPSDRFSAERTGGSVSTLTIQRTQQEDSAVYLCASSLVAGTDTQYFGPGTRLTVL.

V gene TRBV5-1 combines with J gene TRBJ2-5; TRBD1 matches 8 bases. Germline lookup yields CDR1 SGHRS and CDR2 YFSETQ. The CDR3 loop spans 16 amino acids. The junction had 9 bases not matched to a gene; V was cut back by 0 bases and J by 5 bases. CDR3 coding DNA: TGCGCCAGCAGCTTGGATGGCAGGGGGCTGTGGGAGACCCAGTACTTC. It specifies CASSLDGRGLWETQYF.

The chain is built from TRBV4-1 and TRBJ2-1; 9 nucleotides align to TRBD2. The CDR3 loop spans 16 amino acids. Germline loops: CDR1 MGHRA, CDR2 YSYEKL. With 0 bases clipped from V and 2 bases from J, the junction kept 2 bases outside the gene matches. The CDR3 loop reads CASSQDLAGPYNEQFF. The CDR3 bases are TGCGCCAGCAGCCAAGATCTAGCGGGACCCTACAATGAGCAGTTCTTC.